This T cell receptor (beta chain) was captured in a study of identical twins. Study results and caveats: Abundant beta clonotypes from cord blood bore fewer insertions; memory repertoires lacked this pattern.

There are a few counts of this clonotype. Its matching antigen is unknown. This CDR3 has 20 residues. V was clipped by 0 bases and J by 0 bases, with 18 bases between them. Each CDR3 protein gets one entry after TCRdb re-called the 5' RACE reads with MiXCR. The table shows about 690,000 distinct CDR3 sequences, with approximately 6.1% occurring only once. The sample was naive T cells sorted from blood. V and J are TRBV12-3 or TRBV12-4 and TRBJ2-6, with TRBD1 as a possible D gene (6 bases). This clonotype originated in a young man in good health. The CDR3 is CASSLARVGRGSSGANVLTF. CDR3 nucleotide sequence: TGTGCCAGCAGTTTAGCGCGAGTCGGCAGGGGAAGCTCTGGGGCCAACGTCCTGACTTTC.